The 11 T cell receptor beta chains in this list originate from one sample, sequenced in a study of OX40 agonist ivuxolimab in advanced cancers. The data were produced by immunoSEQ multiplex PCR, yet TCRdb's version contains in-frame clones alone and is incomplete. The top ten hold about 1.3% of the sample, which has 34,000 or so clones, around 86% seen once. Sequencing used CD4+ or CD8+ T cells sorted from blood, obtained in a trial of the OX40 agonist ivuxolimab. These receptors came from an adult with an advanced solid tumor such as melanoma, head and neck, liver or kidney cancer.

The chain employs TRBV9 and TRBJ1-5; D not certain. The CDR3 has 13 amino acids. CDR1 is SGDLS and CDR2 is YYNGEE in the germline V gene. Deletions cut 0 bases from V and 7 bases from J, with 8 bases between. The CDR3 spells CASSVGHNQPQHF. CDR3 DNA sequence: TGTGCCAGCAGCGTAGGGCACAACCAGCCCCAGCATTTT.

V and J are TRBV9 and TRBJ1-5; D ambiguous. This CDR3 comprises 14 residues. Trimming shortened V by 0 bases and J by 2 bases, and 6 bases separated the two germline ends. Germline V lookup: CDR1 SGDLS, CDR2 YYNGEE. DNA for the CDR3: TGTGCCAGCAGCGTAGACGGGCGCAATCAGCCCCAGCATTTT. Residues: CASSVDGRNQPQHF. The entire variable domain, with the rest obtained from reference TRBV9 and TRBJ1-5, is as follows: DSGVTQTPKHLITATGQRVTLRCSPRSGDLSVYWYQQSLDQGLQFLIQYYNGEERAKGNILERFSAQQFPDLHSELNLSSLELGDSALYFCASSVDGRNQPQHFGDGTRLSIL.

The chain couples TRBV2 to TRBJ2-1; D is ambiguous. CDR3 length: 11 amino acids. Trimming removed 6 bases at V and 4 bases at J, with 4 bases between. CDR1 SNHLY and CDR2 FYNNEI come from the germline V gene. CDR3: CASSSYNEQFF. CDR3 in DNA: TGTGCCAGCAGCAGTTACAATGAGCAGTTCTTC. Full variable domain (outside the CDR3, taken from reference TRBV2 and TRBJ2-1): EPEVTQTPSHQVTQMGQEVILRCVPISNHLYFYWYRQILGQKVEFLVSFYNNEISEKSEIFDDQFSVERPDGSNFTLKIRSTKLEDSAMYFCASSSYNEQFFGPGTRLTVL.

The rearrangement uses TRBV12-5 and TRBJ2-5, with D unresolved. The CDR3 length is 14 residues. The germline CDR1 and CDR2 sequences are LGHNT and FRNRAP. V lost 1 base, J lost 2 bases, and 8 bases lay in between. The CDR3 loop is CASGLAPEQETQYF. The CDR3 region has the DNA TGTGCTAGTGGTTTGGCCCCCGAACAAGAGACCCAGTACTTC.

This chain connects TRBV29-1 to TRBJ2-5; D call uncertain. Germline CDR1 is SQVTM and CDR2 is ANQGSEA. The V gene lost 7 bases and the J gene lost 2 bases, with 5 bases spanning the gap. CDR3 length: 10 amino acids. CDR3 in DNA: TGCAGCGCGCGACAAGAGACCCAGTACTTC. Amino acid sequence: CSARQETQYF.

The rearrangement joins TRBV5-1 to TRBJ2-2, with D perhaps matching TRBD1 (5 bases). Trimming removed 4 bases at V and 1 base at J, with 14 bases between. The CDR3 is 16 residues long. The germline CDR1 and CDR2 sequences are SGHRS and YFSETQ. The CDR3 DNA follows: TGCGCCAGCAGCCCTGAAGGGGTCCAGAACACCGGGGAGCTGTTTTTT. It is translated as CASSPEGVQNTGELFF.

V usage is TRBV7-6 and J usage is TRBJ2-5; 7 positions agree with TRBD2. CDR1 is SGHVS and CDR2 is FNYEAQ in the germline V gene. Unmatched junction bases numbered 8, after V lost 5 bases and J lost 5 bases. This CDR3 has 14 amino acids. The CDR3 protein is CASSPWGGGETQYF. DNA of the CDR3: TGTGCCAGCAGCCCTTGGGGGGGAGGGGAGACCCAGTACTTC.

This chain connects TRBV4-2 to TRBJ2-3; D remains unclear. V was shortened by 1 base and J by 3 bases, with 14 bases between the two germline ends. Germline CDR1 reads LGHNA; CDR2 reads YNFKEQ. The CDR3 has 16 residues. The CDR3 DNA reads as TGTGCCAGCAGCCAAGCCTCAGGATTGCGTACAGATACGCAGTATTTT. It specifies CASSQASGLRTDTQYF.

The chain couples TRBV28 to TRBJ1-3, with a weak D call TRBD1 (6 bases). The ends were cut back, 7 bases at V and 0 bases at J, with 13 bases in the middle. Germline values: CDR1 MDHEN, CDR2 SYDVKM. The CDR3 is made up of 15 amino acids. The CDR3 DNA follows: TGTGCCAGCATCGACCGACAGGTCTCTGGAAACACCATATATTTT. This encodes CASIDRQVSGNTIYF.

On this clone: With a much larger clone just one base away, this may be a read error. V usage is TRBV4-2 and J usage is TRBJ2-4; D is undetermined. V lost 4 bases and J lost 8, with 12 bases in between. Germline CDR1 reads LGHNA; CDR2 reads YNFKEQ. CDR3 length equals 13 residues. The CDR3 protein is CASSPGVQDIQYF. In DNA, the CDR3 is TGTGCCAGCAGCCCCGGCGTCCAGGACATTCAGTACTTC.

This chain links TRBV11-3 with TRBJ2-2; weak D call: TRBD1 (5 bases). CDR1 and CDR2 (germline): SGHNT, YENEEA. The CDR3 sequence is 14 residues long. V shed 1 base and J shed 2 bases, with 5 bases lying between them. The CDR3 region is CASSLGGNTGELFF. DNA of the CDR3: TGTGCCAGCAGCTTAGGGGGCAACACCGGGGAGCTGTTTTTT. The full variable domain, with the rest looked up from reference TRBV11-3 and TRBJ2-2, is EAGVVQSPRYKIIEKKQPVAFWCNPISGHNTLYWYLQNLGQGPELLIRYENEEAVDDSQLPKDRFSAERLKGVDSTLKIQPAELGDSAVYLCASSLGGNTGELFFGEGSRLTVL.